The 8 T cell receptor beta chains presented below share a single source sample, sequenced in a study of blood T cell repertoires in COVID-19. This table comes from immunoSEQ multiplex PCR, and its TCRdb copy is limited to in-frame clones, with some not included. In the table there are about 210,000 clones, around 80% of which are singletons. Source material: peripheral blood. The origin of the receptors is a human donor in a cohort sampled during active COVID-19.

The chain carries TRBV28 and TRBJ2-5; 9 bases line up with TRBD1. Looked up from germline, CDR1 is MDHEN and CDR2 is SYDVKM. There are 15 residues in the CDR3. J was trimmed by 3 bases and V by 7 bases; bases with no gene match: 9. CDR3 DNA sequence: TGTGCCAGCACCGACATGAGGACAGGGGAAGAGACCCAGTACTTC. Translation: CASTDMRTGEETQYF.

V and J are TRBV6-5 and TRBJ1-5; 7 bases align to TRBD1. CDR1 MNHEY and CDR2 SVGAGI come from the germline V gene. The CDR3 length is 14 residues. V was clipped by 6 bases and J by 9 bases; unmatched bases: 11. CDR3 in amino acids: CASSPNRGKTPQHF. CDR3 coding DNA: TGTGCCAGCAGCCCCAACAGGGGAAAGACGCCCCAGCATTTT.

Here the CDR3 reads CASSSGDPGNTIYF. The CDR3 DNA reads TGTGCCAGCAGCTCAGGGGATCCTGGAAACACCATATATTTT. The chain uses TRBV5-8 and TRBJ1-3, with D possibly being TRBD1 (6 bases). Trimming shortened V by 3 bases and J by 2 bases, and 9 bases separated the two germline ends. The CDR3 totals 14 residues. The V gene's germline CDR1 is SGHTS and CDR2 YDEGEE. Looking up the rest from reference TRBV5-8 and TRBJ1-3 gives the full variable domain: EAGVTQSPTHLIKTRGQQATLRCSPISGHTSVYWYQQALGLGLQFLLWYDEGEERNRGNFPPRFSGRQFPNYSSELNVNALELEDSALYLCASSSGDPGNTIYFGEGSWLTVV.

There are many counts of this clone. V and J are TRBV3-1 (or the pseudogene TRBV3-2) and TRBJ1-6; D not resolved. CDR1 is LGHDT, CDR2 YNNKEL, per germline (reference sequence). V shed 4 bases and J shed 9 bases, with 13 bases lying between them. The CDR3 has 14 residues. CDR3 amino acids: CASSPTFGVSPLHF. The CDR3 bases are TGTGCCAGCAGCCCCACGTTCGGGGTTTCACCCCTCCACTTT.

This clone was counted only a few times. The rearrangement uses TRBV7-2 and TRBJ1-5, with D possibly TRBD1 on 6 matching bases. Looked up from germline, CDR1 is SGHTA and CDR2 is FQGNSA. The length of the CDR3 is 16 residues. V was trimmed by 4 bases and J by 5 bases, leaving 18 bases between them. CDR3 amino acids: CASSSTPDSTYQPQHF. The CDR3 DNA reads as TGTGCCAGCAGCTCCACCCCGGACAGCACCTATCAGCCCCAGCATTTT.

The rearrangement links TRBV28 to TRBJ1-5; 9 nucleotides match TRBD1. The germline CDR1 and CDR2 sequences are MDHEN and SYDVKM. This CDR3 is 18 amino acids long. V shed 5 bases and J 0 bases; nucleotides not matched to a gene: 11. This CDR3 is CASSPTGTGTHSNQPQHF. The CDR3, as DNA: TGTGCCAGCAGTCCGACGGGGACAGGGACACATAGCAATCAGCCCCAGCATTTT.

The chain is built from TRBV4-1 and TRBJ2-7; D not resolved. CDR3 length equals 14 residues. V dropped 4 bases and J dropped 3 bases, with 13 bases sitting between them. Germline V gene sequence: CDR1 MGHRA, CDR2 YSYEKL. The CDR3, as DNA: TGCGCCAGCAGCCGAGGCGGAGTGGACTACGAGCAGTACTTC. Amino acids: CASSRGGVDYEQYF.

The chain is built from TRBV7-9 and TRBJ2-7; TRBD1 agrees at 7 bases. The germline CDR1 and CDR2 sequences are SEHNR and FQNEAQ (reference sequence). V shed 5 bases, J shed 8 bases, and the junction held 6 bases outside the gene matches. The CDR3 contains 12 residues. The CDR3, as DNA: TGTGCCAGCAGCCAGGGACAGTCCAAGCAGTACTTC. It translates to CASSQGQSKQYF.